This T cell receptor (beta chain) was obtained from a study of cytomegalovirus exposure and HLA in healthy donors. To note about this clone: Its antigen is not identified.

Using immunoSEQ multiplex PCR, the repertoire was profiled, and TCRdb retains in-frame clones only, with some absent. The sample carries 100,000 to 150,000 clones, about 96% recorded once. General observations from the study: The listing of 150 to 200 TCR beta chains classed them as cytomegalovirus-associated. CMV antigen specificity of a few CMV-associated chains was confirmed in vitro.

Donors were drawn from the roughly 130-subject validation cohort, separate from the approximately 670-subject first cohort. Germline V gene lookup returns CDR1 MNHEY and CDR2 SMNVEV (reference sequence). This CDR3 comprises 14 residues. After removal of 2 bases from V and 8 bases from J, the junction contained 8 bases not matched to a gene. Specimen: PBMCs. This sequence was found in a man aged 18-30 years in good health and CMV-seronegative. The chain combines TRBV27 with TRBJ1-2; 7 bases map to TRBD1. The CDR3 loop reads CASSLSTGVGGYTF. The CDR3 coding sequence is TGTGCCAGCAGTTTAAGTACAGGGGTGGGCGGCTACACCTTC.